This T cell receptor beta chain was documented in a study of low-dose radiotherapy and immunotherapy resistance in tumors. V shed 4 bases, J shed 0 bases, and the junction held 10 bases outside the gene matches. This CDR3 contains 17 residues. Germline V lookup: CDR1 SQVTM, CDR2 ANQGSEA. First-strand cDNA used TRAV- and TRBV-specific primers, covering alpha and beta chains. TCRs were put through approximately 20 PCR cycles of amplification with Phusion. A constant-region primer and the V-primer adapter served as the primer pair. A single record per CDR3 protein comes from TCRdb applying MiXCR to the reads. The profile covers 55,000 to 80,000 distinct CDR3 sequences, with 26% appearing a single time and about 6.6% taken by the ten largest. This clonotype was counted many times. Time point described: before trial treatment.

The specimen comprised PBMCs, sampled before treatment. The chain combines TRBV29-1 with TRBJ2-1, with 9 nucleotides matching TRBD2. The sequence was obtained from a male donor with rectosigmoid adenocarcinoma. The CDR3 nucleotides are TGCAGCGTTGGTCTAGCGGGGATTTCGAGCTCCTACAATGAGCAGTTCTTC. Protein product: CSVGLAGISSSYNEQFF.